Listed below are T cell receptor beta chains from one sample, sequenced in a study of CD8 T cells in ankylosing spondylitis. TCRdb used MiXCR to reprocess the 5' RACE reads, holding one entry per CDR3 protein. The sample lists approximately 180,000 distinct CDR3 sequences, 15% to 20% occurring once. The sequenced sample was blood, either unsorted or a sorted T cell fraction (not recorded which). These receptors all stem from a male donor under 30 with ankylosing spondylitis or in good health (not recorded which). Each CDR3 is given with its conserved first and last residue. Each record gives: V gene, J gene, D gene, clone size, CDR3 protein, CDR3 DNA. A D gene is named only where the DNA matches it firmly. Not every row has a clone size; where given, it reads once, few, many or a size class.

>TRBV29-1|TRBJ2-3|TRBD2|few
CSVIPGLAEVF
TGCAGCGTTATTCCGGGACTAGCCGAGGTTTTT
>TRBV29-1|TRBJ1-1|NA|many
CSVLPRQNKNTEAFF
TGCAGCGTTTTACCACGACAGAATAAGAACACTGAAGCTTTCTTT
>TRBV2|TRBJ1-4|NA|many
CASSPHRATNEKLFF
TGTGCCAGCAGCCCACACAGGGCAACTAATGAAAAACTGTTTTTT
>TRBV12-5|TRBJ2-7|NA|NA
CASGPAGSYEQYF
TGTGCTAGTGGTCCGGCGGGGTCCTACGAGCAGTACTTC
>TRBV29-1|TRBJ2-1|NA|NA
CSVELGAYNEQFF
TGCAGCGTTGAATTGGGGGCTTACAATGAGCAGTTCTTC
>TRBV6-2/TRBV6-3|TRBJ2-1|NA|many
CASSSPGLNEQFF
TGTGCCAGCAGTTCCCCAGGGCTGAATGAGCAGTTCTTC
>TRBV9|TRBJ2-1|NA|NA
CASSVTSYNEQFF
TGTGCCAGCAGCGTGACTAGCTACAATGAGCAGTTCTTC
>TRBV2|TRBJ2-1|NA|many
CASSIKKNNEQFF
TGTGCCAGCAGTATAAAGAAGAACAATGAGCAGTTCTTC
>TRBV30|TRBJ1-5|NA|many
CAYQDLMVNQPQHF
TGTGCCTACCAGGACCTAATGGTCAATCAGCCCCAGCATTTT
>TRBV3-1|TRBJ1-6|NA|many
CASKIGGHLSSYNSPLHF
TGTGCCAGCAAAATTGGAGGACACCTGAGCTCCTATAATTCACCCCTCCACTTT